The sample holds a few counts of the clone carrying this TCR beta chain. One entry per CDR3 protein, called by TCRdb with MiXCR from the 5' RACE reads. The table lists some 37,000 distinct CDR3 sequences, 18% of them singletons. Purified naive CD4+ T cells were depleted of CD25+ Tregs. V lost 5 bases to trimming and J lost 2 bases; unmatched junction nucleotides: 6. This CDR3 has 15 amino acids. The germline gives CDR1 MNHEY, CDR2 SVGEGT. The sample taken for sequencing was naive CD4+ T cells sorted from a lymph node. Subset in this sample: naive CD4+ T cells, CD4+CD45RA+CD25-. This chain joins TRBV6-2 or TRBV6-3 and TRBJ1-5; 7 nucleotides align to TRBD1. The sequence was collected from a female donor with breast cancer. CDR3 bases: TGTGCCAGCAGTGACAGGGTCCTGGGCAATCAGCCCCAGCATTTT. It is translated as CASSDRVLGNQPQHF.